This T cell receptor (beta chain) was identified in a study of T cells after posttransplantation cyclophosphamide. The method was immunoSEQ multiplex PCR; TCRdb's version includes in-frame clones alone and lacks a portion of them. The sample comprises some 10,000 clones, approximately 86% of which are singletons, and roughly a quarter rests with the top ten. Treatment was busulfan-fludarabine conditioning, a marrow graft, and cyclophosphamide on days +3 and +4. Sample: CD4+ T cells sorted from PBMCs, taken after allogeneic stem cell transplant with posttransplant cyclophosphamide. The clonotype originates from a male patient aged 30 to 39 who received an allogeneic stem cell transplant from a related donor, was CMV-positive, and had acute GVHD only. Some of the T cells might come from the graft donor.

The CDR3 sequence is CASSLAFQGETQYF. DNA for the CDR3: TGTGCCAGCAGCTTAGCCTTCCAGGGAGAGACCCAGTACTTC. This sequence joins TRBV11-2 and TRBJ2-5, with D possibly being TRBD1 (5 bases). The CDR3 has 14 residues. Trimming removed 1 base at V and 4 bases at J, with 10 bases between. Germline CDR1 reads SGHAT; CDR2 reads FQNNGV.